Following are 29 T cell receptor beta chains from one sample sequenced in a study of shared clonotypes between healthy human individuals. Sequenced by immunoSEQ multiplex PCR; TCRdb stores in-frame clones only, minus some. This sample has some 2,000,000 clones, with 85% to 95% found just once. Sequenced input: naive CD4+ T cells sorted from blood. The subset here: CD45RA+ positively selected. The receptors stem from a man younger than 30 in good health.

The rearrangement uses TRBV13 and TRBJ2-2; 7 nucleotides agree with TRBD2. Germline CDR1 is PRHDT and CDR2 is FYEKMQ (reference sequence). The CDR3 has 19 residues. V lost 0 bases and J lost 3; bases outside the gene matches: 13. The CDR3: CASSLGFGTTTGDTGELFF. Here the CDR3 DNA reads TGTGCCAGCAGCTTAGGGTTCGGGACTACGACTGGCGACACCGGGGAGCTGTTTTTT.

CDR3 protein: CASSQDRANYGYTF. The DNA of the CDR3 is TGCGCCAGCAGCCAAGATAGGGCTAACTATGGCTACACCTTC. V and J are TRBV4-1 and TRBJ1-2; no clear D gene. The CDR3 sequence is 14 residues long. Germline V CDR1 and CDR2: MGHRA, YSYEKL. V was trimmed by 0 bases and J by 0 bases, leaving 5 bases between them.

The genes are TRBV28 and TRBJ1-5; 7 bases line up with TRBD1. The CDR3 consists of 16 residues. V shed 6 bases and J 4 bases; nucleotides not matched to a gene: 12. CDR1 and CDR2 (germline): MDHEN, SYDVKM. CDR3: CASSIPRDSFNQPQHF. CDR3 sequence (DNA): TGTGCCAGCAGCATCCCTCGGGACAGTTTTAATCAGCCCCAGCATTTT.

The CDR3 sequence is CASSPPGQLIYEQYF. The CDR3 DNA is TGTGCCAGCTCACCCCCGGGACAGCTAATCTACGAGCAGTACTTC. This sequence joins TRBV18 and TRBJ2-7, with TRBD1 matching over 7 bases. The J segment lost 3 bases and the V segment lost 3 bases, leaving 8 bases of the junction unmatched. The CDR3 length is 15 residues. Germline assignment: CDR1 KGHSH and CDR2 LQKENI.

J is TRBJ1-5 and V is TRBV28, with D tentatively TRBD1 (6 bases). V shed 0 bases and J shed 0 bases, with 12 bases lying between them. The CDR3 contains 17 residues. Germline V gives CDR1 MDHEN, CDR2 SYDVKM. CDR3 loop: CASSLWAGDGSNQPQHF. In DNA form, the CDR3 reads TGTGCCAGCAGTTTATGGGCAGGGGATGGTAGCAATCAGCCCCAGCATTTT.

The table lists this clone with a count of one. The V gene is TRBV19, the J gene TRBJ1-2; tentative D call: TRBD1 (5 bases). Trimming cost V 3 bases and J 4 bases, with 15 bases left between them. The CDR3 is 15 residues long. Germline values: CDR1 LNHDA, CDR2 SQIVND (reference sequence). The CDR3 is CASSMGAGWSYGYTF. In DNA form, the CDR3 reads TGTGCCAGTAGTATGGGTGCAGGGTGGAGCTATGGCTACACCTTC.

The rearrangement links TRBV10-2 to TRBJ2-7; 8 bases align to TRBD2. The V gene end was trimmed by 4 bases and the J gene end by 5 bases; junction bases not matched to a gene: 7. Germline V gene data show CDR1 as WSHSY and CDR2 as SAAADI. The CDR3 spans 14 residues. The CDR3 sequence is CASSASGRSHEQYF. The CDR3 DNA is TGCGCCAGCAGTGCCAGCGGGAGATCCCACGAGCAGTACTTC.

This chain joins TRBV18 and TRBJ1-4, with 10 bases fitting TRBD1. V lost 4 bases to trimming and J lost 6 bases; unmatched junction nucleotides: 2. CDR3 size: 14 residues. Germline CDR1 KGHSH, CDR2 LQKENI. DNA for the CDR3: TGTGCCAGCTCACGAGGGACAGGGGATGAAAAACTGTTTTTT. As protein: CASSRGTGDEKLFF.

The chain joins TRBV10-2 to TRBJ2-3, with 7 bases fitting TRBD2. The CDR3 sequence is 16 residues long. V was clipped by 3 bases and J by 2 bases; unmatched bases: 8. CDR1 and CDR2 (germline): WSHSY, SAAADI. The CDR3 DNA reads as TGCGCCAGCAGTGATTCGGGCGGGGGAGCCACAGATACGCAGTATTTT. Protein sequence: CASSDSGGGATDTQYF.

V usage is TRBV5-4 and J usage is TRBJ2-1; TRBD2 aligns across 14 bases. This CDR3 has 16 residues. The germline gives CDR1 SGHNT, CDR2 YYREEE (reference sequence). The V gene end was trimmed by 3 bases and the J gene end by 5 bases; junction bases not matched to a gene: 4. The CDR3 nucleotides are TGTGCCAGCAGCTGGGGACTAGCGGGAGTAGACAATGAGCAGTTCTTC. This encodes CASSWGLAGVDNEQFF.

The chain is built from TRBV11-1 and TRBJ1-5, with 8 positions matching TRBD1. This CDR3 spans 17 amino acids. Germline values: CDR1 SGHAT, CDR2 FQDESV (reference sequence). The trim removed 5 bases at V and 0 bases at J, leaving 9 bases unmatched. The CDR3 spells CASSTGTGSYSNQPQHF. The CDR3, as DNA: TGTGCCAGCAGCACCGGGACAGGTTCCTATAGCAATCAGCCCCAGCATTTT.

DNA for the CDR3: TGCAGCGTCCAGAGGGCAGGGCAGAACGAGCAGTACTTC. Protein: CSVQRAGQNEQYF. The chain is built from TRBV29-1 and TRBJ2-7; D may be TRBD1 or TRBD2 (5 bases each). CDR1 SQVTM and CDR2 ANQGSEA come from the germline V gene. Trimming took off 6 bases at V and 5 bases at J, with 17 bases between the two ends. The CDR3 spans 13 residues.

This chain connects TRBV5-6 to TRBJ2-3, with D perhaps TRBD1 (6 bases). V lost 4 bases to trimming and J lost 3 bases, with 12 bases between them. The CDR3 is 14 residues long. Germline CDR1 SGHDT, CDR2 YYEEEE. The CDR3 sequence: CASSRKQGTDTQYF. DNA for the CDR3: TGTGCCAGCAGCCGAAAACAGGGTACAGATACGCAGTATTTT.

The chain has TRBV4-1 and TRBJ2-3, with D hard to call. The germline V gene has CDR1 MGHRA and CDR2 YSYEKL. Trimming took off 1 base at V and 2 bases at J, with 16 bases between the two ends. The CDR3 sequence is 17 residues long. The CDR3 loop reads CASSQVRVSQTTDTQYF. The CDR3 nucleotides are TGCGCCAGCAGCCAAGTCCGGGTATCCCAAACCACAGATACGCAGTATTTT.

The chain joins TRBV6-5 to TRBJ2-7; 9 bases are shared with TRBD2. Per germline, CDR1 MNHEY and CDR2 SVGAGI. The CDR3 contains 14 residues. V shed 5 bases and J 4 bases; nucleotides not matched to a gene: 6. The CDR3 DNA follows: TGTGCCAGCAGTCCCCGAGCGGGAGGATACGAGCAGTACTTC. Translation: CASSPRAGGYEQYF.

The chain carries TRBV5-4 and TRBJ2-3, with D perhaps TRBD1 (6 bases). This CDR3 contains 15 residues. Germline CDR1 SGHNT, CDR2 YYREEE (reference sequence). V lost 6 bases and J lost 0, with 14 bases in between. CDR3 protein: CASTRGSPSTDTQYF. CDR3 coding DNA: TGTGCCAGCACCAGGGGATCACCTAGCACAGATACGCAGTATTTT.

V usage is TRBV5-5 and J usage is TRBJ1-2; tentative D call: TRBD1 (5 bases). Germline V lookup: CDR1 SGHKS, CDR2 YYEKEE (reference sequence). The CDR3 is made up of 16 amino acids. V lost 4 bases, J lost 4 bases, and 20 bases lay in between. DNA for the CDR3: TGTGCCAGCAGCACCAGTTGGGGCCCGCGACCCTATGGCTACACCTTC. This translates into CASSTSWGPRPYGYTF.

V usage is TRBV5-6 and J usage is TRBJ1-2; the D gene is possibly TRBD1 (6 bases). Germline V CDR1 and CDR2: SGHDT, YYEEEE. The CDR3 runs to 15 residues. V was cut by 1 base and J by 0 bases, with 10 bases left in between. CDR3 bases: TGTGCCAGCAGCTTGAGGGCAGGGGCTAACTATGGCTACACCTTC. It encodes CASSLRAGANYGYTF.

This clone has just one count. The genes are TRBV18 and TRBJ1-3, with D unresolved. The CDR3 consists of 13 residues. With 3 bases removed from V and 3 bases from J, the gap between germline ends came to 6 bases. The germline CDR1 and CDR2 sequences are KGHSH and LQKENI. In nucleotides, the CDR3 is TGTGCCAGCTCACCTTTCAGTGGAAACACCATATATTTT. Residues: CASSPFSGNTIYF.

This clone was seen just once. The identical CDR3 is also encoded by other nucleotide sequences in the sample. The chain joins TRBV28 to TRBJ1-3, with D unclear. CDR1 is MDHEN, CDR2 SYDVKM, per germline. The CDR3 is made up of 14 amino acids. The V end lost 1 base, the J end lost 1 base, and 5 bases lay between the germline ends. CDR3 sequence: CASSLSGSGNTIYF. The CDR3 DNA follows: TGTGCCAGCAGTTTATCGGGATCTGGAAACACCATATATTTT.

The DNA of the CDR3 is TGCGCCAGCAGTGCGAAGCGGGAGGGCTTCAATGAGCAGTTCTTC. Translating gives CASSAKREGFNEQFF. The chain uses TRBV10-2 and TRBJ2-1; 10 nucleotides agree with TRBD2. This CDR3 comprises 15 residues. The trim removed 4 bases at V and 6 bases at J, leaving 6 bases unmatched. Germline loops: CDR1 WSHSY, CDR2 SAAADI.

The chain's CDR3 is CASSLDLGGPETQYF. In nucleotides, the CDR3 is TGTGCCAGCAGCTTGGATCTGGGGGGGCCGGAGACCCAGTACTTC. The J gene is TRBJ2-5, the V gene TRBV5-6; TRBD2 might be the D (7 bases). This CDR3 has 15 residues. V lost 0 bases to trimming and J lost 5 bases, with 14 bases between them. Germline V gene lookup returns CDR1 SGHDT and CDR2 YYEEEE. Supplemented by reference TRBV5-6 and TRBJ2-5, the full variable domain reads DAGVTQSPTHLIKTRGQQVTLRCSPKSGHDTVSWYQQALGQGPQFIFQYYEEEERQRGNFPDRFSGHQFPNYSSELNVNALLLGDSALYLCASSLDLGGPETQYFGPGTRLLVL.

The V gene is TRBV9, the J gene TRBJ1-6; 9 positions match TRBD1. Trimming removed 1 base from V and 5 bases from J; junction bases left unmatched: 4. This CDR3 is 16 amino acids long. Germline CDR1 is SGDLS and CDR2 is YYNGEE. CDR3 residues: CASSVSWDRDNSPLHF. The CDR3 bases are TGTGCCAGCAGCGTATCGTGGGACAGGGATAATTCACCCCTCCACTTT.

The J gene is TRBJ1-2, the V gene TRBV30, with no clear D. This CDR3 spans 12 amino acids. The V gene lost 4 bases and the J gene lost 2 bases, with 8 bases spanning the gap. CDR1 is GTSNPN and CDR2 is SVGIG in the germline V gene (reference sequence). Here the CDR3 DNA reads TGTGCCTGGACCCATGCGAACTATGGCTACACCTTC. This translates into CAWTHANYGYTF.

The CDR3, as DNA: TGTGCCTGGAGTGTAACTTTCACAGATGGCTACACCTTC. It encodes CAWSVTFTDGYTF. This chain uses TRBV30 with TRBJ1-2; D remains unclear. The V end was cut by 0 bases, the J end by 6 bases, with 11 bases between. This CDR3 has 13 residues. Looked up from germline, CDR1 is GTSNPN and CDR2 is SVGIG (reference sequence).

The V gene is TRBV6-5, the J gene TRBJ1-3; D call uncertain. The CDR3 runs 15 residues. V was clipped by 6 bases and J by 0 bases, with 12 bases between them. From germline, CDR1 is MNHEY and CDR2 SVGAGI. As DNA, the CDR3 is TGTGCCAGCAGCAGAGGACTTTCCTCTGGAAACACCATATATTTT. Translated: CASSRGLSSGNTIYF.

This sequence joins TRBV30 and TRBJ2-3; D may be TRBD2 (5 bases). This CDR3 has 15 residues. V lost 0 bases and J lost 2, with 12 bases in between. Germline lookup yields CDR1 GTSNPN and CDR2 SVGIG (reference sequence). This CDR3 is CAWSVQAAFTDTQYF. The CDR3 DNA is TGTGCCTGGAGTGTACAAGCGGCCTTCACAGATACGCAGTATTTT.

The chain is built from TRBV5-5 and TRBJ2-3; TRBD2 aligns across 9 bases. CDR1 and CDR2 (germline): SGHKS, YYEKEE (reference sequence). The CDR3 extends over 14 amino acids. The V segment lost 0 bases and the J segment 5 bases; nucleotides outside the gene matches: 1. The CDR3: CASSLETSGDTQYF. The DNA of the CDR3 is TGTGCCAGCAGCTTGGAGACTAGCGGAGATACGCAGTATTTT.

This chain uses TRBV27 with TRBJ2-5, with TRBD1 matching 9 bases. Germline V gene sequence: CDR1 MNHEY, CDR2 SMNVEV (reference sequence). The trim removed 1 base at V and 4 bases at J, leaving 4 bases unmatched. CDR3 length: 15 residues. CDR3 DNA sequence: TGTGCCAGCAGTTTATTTACAGGGGGCTTAGAGACCCAGTACTTC. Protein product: CASSLFTGGLETQYF.